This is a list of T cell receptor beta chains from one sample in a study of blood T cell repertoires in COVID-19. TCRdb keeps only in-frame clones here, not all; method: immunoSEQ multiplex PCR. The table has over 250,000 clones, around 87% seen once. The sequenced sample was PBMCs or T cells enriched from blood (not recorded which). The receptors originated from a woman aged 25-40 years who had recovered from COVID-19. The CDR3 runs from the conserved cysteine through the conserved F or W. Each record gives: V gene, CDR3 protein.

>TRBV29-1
CSVEVQGWETEAFF
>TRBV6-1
CASSERWDSNYGYTF
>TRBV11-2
CASSLARFSYEQYF
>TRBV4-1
CASSQGIAGGSLGEQFF
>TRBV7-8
CASSLRLGAYEQYF
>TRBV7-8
CASSPYTPSTEANSPLHF
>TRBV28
CASSIFLAGADEAFF
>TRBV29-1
CSVGASGGPTGELFF
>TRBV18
CASSPPGQTPPEAFF
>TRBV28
CASSLAVRGHSPLHF
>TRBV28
CASSGPGEPNYGYTF
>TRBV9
CASSPQGGTKNIQYF
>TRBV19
CASSTRADSEAFF
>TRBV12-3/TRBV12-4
CASGRTGPETQYF
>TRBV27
CASSFGPGGEAFF
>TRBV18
CASSPGLAGDNEQFF
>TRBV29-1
CSVGAGWGMNTEAFF
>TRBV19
CASSPRGAETRYTF
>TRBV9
CASSVRGNSPLHF
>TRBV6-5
CASSPWDFQLEEQYF
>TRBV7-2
CASSLGPGANVLTF
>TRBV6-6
CASRARTDSYEQYF
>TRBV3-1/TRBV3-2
CASSRRGGQVFYEQYF
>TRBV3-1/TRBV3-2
CASSQSNEQYF
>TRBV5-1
CASSLAPGESYEQYF
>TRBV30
CAWSEQGPQPQHF
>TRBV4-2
CASSPSGGNTDTQYF
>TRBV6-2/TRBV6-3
CASSYSELDVRVTGYNEQFF
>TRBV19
CASSIIQGVSNQPQHF
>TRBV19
CASTAGTGGKNTEAFF
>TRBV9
CASSVDGQGYGYTF
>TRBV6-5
CASRGSGGIEKLFF